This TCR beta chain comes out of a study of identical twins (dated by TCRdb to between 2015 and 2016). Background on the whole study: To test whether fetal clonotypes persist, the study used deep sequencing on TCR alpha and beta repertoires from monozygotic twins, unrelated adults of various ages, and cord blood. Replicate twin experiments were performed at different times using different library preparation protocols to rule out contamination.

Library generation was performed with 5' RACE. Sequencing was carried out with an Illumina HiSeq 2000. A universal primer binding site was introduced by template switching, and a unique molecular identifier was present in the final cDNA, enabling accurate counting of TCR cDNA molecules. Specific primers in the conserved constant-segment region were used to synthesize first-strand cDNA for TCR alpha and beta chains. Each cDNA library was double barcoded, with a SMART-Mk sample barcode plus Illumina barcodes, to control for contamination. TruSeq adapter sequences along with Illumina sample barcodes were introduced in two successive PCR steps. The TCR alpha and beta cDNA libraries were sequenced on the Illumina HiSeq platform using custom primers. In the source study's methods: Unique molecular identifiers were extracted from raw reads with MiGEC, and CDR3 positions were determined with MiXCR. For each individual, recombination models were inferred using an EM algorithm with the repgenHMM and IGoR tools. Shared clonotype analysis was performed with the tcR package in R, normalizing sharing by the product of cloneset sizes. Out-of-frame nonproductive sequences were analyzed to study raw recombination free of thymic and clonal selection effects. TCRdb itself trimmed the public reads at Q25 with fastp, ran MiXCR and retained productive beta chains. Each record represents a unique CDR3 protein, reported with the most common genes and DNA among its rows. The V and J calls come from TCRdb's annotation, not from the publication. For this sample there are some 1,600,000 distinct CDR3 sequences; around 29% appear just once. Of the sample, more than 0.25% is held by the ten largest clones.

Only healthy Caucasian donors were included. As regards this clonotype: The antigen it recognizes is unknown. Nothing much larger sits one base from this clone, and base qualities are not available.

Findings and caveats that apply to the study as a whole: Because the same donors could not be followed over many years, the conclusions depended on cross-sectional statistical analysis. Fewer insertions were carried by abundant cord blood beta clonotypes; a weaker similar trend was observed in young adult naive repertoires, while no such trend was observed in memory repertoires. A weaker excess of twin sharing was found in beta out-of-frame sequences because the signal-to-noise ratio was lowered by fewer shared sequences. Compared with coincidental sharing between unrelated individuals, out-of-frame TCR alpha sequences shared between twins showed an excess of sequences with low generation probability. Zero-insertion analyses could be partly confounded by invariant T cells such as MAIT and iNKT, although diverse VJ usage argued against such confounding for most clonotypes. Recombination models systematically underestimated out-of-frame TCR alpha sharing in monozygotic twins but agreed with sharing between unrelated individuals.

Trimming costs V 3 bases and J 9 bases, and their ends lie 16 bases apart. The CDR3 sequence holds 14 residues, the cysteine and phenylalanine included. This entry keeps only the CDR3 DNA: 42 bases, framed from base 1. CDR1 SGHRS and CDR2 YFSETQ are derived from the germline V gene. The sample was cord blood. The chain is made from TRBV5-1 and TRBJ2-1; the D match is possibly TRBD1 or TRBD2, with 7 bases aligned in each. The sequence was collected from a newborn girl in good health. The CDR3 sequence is CASSSLTGRGEQFF. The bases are TGCGCCAGCAGCTCTCTGACAGGGAGGGGTGAGCAGTTCTTC.